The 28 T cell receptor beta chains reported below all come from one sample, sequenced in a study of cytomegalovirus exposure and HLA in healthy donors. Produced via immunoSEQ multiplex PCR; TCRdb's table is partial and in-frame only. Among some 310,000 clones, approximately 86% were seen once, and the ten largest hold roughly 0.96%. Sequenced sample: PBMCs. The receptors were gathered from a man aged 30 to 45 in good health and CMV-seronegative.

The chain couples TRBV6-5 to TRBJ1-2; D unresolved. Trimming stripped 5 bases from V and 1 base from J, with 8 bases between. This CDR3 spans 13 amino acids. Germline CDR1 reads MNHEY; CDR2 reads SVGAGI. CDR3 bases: TGTGCCAGCAGTATTAATTTTAACTATGGCTACACCTTC. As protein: CASSINFNYGYTF.

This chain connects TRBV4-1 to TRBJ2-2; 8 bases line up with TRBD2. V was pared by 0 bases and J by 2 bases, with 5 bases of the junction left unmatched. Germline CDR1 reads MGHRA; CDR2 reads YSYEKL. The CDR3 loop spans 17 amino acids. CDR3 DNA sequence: TGCGCCAGCAGCCAAGATAACGGGGGGGCCAACACCGGGGAGCTGTTTTTT. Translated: CASSQDNGGANTGELFF.

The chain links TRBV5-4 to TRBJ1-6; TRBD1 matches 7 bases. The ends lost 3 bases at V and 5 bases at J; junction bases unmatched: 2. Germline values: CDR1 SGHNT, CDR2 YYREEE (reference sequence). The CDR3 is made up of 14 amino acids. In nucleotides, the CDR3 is TGTGCCAGCAGCTCAGGACAGGATAATTCACCCCTCCACTTT. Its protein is CASSSGQDNSPLHF.

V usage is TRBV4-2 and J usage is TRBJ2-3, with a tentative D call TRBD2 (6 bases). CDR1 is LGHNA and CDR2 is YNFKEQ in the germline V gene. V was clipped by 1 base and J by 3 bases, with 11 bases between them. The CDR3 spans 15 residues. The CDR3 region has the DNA TGTGCCAGCAGCCAAGCCCGGGACTCAACAGATACGCAGTATTTT. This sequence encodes CASSQARDSTDTQYF.

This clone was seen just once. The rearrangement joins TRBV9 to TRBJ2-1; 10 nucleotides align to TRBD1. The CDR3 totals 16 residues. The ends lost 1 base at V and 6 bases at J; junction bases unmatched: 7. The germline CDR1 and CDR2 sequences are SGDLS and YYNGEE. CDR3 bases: TGTGCCAGCAGCGTAACTGGGACAGGGGAGGGCAATGAGCAGTTCTTC. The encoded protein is CASSVTGTGEGNEQFF. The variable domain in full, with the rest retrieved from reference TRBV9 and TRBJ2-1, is DSGVTQTPKHLITATGQRVTLRCSPRSGDLSVYWYQQSLDQGLQFLIQYYNGEERAKGNILERFSAQQFPDLHSELNLSSLELGDSALYFCASSVTGTGEGNEQFFGPGTRLTVL.

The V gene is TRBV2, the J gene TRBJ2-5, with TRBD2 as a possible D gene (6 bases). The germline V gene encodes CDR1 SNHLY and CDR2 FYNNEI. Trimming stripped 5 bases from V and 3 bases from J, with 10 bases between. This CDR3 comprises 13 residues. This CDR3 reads CASSRGFEETQYF. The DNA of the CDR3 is TGTGCCAGCAGTCGGGGGTTCGAAGAGACCCAGTACTTC.

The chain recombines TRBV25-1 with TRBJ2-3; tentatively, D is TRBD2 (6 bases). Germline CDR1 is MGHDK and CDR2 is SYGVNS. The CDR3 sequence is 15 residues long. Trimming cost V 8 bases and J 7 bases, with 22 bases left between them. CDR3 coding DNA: TGTGCCAGCGGCAAACTGGGGACTTCCGCCCATACGCAGTATTTT. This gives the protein CASGKLGTSAHTQYF.

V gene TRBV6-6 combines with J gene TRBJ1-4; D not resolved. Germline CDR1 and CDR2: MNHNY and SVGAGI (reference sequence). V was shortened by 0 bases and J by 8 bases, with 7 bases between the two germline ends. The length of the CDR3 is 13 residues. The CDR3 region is CASSYSMFEKLFF. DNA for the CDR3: TGTGCCAGCAGTTACTCTATGTTCGAAAAACTGTTTTTT.

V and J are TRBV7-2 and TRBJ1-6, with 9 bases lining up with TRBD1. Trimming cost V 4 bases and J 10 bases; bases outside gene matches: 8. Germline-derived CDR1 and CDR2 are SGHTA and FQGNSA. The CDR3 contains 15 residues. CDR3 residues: CASSSPTGQGSPLHF. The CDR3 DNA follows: TGTGCCAGCAGCTCTCCAACGGGACAGGGATCACCCCTCCACTTT.

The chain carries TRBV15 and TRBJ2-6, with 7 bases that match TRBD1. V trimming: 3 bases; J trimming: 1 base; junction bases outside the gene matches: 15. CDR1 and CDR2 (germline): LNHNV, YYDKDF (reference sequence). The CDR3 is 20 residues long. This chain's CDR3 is CATSSRSDRAWFSGANVLTF. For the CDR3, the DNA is TGTGCCACCAGCAGCCGATCCGACAGGGCTTGGTTTTCTGGGGCCAACGTCCTGACTTTC. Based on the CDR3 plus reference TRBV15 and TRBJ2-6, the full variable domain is DAMVIQNPRYQVTQFGKPVTLSCSQTLNHNVMYWYQQKSSQAPKLLFHYYDKDFNNEADTPDNFQSRRPNTSFCFLDIRSPGLGDTAMYLCATSSRSDRAWFSGANVLTFGAGSRLTVL.

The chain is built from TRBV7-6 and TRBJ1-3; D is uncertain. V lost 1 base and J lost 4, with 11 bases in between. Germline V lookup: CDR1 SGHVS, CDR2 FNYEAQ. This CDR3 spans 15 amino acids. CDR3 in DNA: TGTGCCAGCAGCTTAGGGGAGGGTTCGGGAAACACCATATATTTT. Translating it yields CASSLGEGSGNTIYF.

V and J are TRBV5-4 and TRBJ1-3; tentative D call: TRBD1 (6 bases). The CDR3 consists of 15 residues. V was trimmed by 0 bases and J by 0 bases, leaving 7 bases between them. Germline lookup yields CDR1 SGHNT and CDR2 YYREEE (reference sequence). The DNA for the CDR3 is TGTGCCAGCAGCTTGGAGGGACACTCTGGAAACACCATATATTTT. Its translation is CASSLEGHSGNTIYF.

CDR3 residues: CASSRQGAYEQYF. The CDR3 DNA sequence: TGTGCCAGCAGCCGACAGGGCGCCTACGAGCAGTACTTC. The rearrangement uses TRBV7-6 and TRBJ2-7; 7 bases align to TRBD1. The J segment lost 2 bases and the V segment lost 5 bases, leaving 3 bases of the junction unmatched. CDR1 and CDR2 from the germline V gene are SGHVS and FNYEAQ. The CDR3 extends over 13 amino acids.

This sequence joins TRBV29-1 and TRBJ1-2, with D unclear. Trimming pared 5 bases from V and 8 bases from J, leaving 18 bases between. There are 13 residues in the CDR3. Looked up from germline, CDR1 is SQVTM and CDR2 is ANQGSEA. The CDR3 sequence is CSVLGDGIQGYTF. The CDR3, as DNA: TGCAGCGTTCTCGGGGATGGGATTCAAGGCTACACCTTC.

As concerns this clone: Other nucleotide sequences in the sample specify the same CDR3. The CDR3 DNA reads as TGTGCCAGCTCACCGGCCCCGGGGAACACTGAAGCTTTCTTT. Amino acid sequence: CASSPAPGNTEAFF. V gene TRBV18 combines with J gene TRBJ1-1; D unresolved. This CDR3 comprises 14 residues. Trimming removed 3 bases from V and 1 base from J, with 9 bases in between. Germline CDR1 and CDR2: KGHSH and LQKENI.

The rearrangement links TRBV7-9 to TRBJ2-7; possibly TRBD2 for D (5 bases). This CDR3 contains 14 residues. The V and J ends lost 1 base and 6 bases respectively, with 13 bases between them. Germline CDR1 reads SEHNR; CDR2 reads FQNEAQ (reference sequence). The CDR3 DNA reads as TGTGCCAGCAGCTTAGGGTCTAGCCACGGCGAGCAGTACTTC. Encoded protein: CASSLGSSHGEQYF. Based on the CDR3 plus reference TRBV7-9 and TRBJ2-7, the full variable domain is DTGVSQNPRHKITKRGQNVTFRCDPISEHNRLYWYRQTLGQGPEFLTYFQNEAQLEKSRLLSDRFSAERPKGSFSTLEIQRTEQGDSAMYLCASSLGSSHGEQYFGPGTRLTVT.

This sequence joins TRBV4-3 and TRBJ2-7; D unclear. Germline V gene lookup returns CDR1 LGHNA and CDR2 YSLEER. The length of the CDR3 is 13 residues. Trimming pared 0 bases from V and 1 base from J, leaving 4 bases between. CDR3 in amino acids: CASSQEASYEQYF. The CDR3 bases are TGCGCCAGCAGCCAAGAAGCGTCCTACGAGCAGTACTTC.

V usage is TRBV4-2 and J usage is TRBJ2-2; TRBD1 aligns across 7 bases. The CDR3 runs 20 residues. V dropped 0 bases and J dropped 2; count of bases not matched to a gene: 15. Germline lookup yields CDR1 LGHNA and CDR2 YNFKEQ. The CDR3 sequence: CASSQELTDIWDRNTGELFF. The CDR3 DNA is TGTGCCAGCAGCCAAGAGTTGACAGATATTTGGGACAGAAACACCGGGGAGCTGTTTTTT.

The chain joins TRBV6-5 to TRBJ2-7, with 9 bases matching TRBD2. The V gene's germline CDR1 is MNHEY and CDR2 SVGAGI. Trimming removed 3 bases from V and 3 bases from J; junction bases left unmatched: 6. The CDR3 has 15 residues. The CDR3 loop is CASSYQRGVYYEQYF. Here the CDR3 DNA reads TGTGCCAGCAGTTATCAGCGGGGGGTATACTACGAGCAGTACTTC.

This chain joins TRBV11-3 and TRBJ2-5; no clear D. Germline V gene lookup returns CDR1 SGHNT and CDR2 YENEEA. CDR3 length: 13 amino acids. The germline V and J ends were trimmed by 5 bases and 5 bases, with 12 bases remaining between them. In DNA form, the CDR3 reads TGTGCCAGCAGCCGCGCTAGTAGGGAGACCCAGTACTTC. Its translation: CASSRASRETQYF.

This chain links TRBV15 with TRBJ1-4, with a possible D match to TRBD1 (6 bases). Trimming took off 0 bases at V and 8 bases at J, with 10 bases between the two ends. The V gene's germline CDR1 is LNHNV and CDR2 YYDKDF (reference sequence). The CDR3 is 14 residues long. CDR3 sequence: CATSREGGREKLFF. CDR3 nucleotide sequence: TGTGCCACCAGCAGAGAAGGGGGTCGCGAAAAACTGTTTTTT.

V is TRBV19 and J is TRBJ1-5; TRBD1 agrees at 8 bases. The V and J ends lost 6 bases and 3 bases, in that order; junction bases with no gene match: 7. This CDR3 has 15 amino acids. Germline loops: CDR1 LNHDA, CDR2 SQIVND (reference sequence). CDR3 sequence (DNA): TGTGCCAGTAGAGGGACAGGAGGATACAATCAGCCCCAGCATTTT. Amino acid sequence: CASRGTGGYNQPQHF.

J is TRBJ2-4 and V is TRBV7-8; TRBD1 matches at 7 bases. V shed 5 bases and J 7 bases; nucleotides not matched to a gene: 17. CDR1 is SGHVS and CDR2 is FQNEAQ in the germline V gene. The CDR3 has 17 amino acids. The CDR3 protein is CASSRLPPTGRGNIQYF. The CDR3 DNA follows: TGTGCCAGCAGCCGTCTACCTCCGACAGGGAGAGGGAACATTCAGTACTTC.

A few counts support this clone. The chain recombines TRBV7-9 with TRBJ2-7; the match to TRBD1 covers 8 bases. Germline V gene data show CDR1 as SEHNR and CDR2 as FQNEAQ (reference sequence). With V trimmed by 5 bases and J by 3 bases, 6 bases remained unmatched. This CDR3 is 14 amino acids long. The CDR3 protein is CASSPGQVNYEQYF. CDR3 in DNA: TGTGCCAGCAGCCCGGGACAGGTGAACTACGAGCAGTACTTC.

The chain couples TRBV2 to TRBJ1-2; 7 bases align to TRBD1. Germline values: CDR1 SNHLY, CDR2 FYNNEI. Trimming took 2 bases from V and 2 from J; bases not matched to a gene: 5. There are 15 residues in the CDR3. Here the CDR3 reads CASSERLGQNYGYTF. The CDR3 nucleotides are TGTGCCAGCAGTGAAAGGTTGGGACAGAACTATGGCTACACCTTC. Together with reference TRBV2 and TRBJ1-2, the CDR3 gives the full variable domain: EPEVTQTPSHQVTQMGQEVILRCVPISNHLYFYWYRQILGQKVEFLVSFYNNEISEKSEIFDDQFSVERPDGSNFTLKIRSTKLEDSAMYFCASSERLGQNYGYTFGSGTRLTVV.

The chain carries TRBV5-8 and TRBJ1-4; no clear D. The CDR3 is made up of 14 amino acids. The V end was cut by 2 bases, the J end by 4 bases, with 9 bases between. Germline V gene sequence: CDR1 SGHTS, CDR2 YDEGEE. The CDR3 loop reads CASSFRAFNEKLFF. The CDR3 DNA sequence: TGTGCCAGCAGCTTTCGAGCGTTTAATGAAAAACTGTTTTTT.

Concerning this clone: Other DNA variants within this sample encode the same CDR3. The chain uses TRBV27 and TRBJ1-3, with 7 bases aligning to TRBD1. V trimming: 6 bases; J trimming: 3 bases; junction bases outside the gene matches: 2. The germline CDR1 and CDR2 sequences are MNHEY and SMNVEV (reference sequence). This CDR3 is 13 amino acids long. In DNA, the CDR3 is TGTGCCAGCAGCCCAGGGGGTGGAAACACCATATATTTT. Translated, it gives CASSPGGGNTIYF.

CDR3 residues: CASRTGFGTEAFF. CDR3 DNA: TGCGCCAGCAGAACAGGGTTTGGCACTGAAGCTTTCTTT. The gene calls are TRBV5-1 and TRBJ1-1, with a tentative D call TRBD1 (6 bases). Germline CDR1 and CDR2: SGHRS and YFSETQ. The V end lost 5 bases, the J end lost 4 bases, and 12 bases lay between the germline ends. The CDR3 covers 13 residues.